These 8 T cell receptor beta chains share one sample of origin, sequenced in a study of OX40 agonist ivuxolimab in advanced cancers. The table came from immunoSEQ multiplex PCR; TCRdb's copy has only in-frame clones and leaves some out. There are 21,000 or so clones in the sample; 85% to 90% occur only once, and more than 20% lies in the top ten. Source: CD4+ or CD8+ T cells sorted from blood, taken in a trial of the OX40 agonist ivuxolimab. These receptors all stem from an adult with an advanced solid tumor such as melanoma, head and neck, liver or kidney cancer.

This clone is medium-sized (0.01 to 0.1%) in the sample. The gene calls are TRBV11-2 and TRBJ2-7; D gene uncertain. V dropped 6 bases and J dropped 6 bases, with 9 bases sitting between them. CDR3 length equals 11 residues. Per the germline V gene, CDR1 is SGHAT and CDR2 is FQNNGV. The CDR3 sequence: CASSLVSEQYF. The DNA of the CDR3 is TGTGCCAGCAGTCTTGTTAGCGAGCAGTACTTC.

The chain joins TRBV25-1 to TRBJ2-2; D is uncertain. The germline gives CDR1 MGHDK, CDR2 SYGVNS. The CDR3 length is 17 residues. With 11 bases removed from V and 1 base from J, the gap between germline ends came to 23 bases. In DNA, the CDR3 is TGTGCCCCCATACGTCTCCTTTTAGGGAAGAACACCGGGGAGCTGTTTTTT. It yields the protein CAPIRLLLGKNTGELFF.

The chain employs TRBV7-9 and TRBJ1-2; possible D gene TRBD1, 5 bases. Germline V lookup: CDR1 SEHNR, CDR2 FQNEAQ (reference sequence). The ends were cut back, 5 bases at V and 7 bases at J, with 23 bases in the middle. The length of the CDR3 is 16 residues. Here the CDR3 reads CASSPRGESEFCGYTF. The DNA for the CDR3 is TGTGCCAGCAGCCCAAGGGGAGAGTCGGAATTCTGTGGCTACACCTTC.

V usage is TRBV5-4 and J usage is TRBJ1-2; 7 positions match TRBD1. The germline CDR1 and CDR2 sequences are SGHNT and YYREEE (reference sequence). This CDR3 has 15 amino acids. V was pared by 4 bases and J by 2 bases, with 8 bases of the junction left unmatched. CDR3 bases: TGTGCCAGCAGCCGTTGGGGACAGCCGAACTATGGCTACACCTTC. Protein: CASSRWGQPNYGYTF.

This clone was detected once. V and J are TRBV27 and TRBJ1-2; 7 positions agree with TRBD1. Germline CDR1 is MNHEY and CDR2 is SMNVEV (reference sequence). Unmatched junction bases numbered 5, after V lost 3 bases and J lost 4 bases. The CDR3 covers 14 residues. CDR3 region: CASSFLRDSYGYTF. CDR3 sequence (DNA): TGTGCCAGCAGTTTCCTTCGGGACAGCTATGGCTACACCTTC.

The CDR3: CASSLRTGGSYEQYF. DNA of the CDR3: TGTGCCAGCAGCCTCAGGACAGGGGGTTCTTACGAGCAGTACTTC. The chain employs TRBV5-4 and TRBJ2-7; 10 nucleotides line up with TRBD1. The CDR3 spans 15 residues. With 4 bases clipped from V and 4 bases from J, the junction kept 8 bases outside the gene matches. Germline CDR1 is SGHNT and CDR2 is YYREEE (reference sequence).

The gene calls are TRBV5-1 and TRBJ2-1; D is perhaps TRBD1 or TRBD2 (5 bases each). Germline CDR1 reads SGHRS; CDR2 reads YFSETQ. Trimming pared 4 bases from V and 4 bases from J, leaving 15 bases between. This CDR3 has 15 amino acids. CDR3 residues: CASSAVEWGYNEQFF. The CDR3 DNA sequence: TGCGCCAGCAGCGCCGTTGAGTGGGGGTACAATGAGCAGTTCTTC.

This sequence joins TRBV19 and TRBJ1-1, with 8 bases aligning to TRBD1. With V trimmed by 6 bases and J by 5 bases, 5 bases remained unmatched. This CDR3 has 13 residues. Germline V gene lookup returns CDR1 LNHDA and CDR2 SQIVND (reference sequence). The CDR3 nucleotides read TGTGCCAGTAGCCCGACAGGGGAGACTGAAGCTTTCTTT. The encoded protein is CASSPTGETEAFF.